Below are 11 T cell receptor beta chains sequenced from a single sample in a study of early T cells in non-severe SARS-CoV-2 infection (dated by TCRdb to the early 2020s). Libraries came from 5' RACE. Sequenced using a NextSeq 500. The public reads were quality trimmed at Q25 with fastp and then assembled into clones with MiXCR by TCRdb, keeping productive beta chains. Rows are unified per CDR3 protein, each entry keeping the most common DNA and genes. A total of about 48,000 distinct CDR3 sequences appear in this sample, roughly an eighth of them only once. The top ten hold approximately 10% of the sample. Sequencing was carried out using whole blood. The receptors stem from an adult who was a healthcare worker with PCR-confirmed SARS-CoV-2 infection or an uninfected control (not recorded which).

The chain is built from TRBV2 and TRBJ2-7; D is undetermined. Trimming shortened V by 5 bases and J by 9 bases, and 14 bases separated the two germline ends. This CDR3 has 12 amino acids. Germline CDR1 reads SNHLY; CDR2 reads FYNNEI. The CDR3: CASSFDATVQYF. In DNA, the CDR3 is TGTGCCAGCAGTTTTGACGCTACCGTGCAGTACTTC. Supplemented by reference TRBV2 and TRBJ2-7, the full variable domain reads EPEVTQTPSHQVTQMGQEVILRCVPISNHLYFYWYRQILGQKVEFLVSFYNNEISEKSEIFDDQFSVERPDGSNFTLKIRSTKLEDSAMYFCASSFDATVQYFGPGTRLTVT.

The table lists this clonotype with a few counts. The chain is built from TRBV20-1 and TRBJ1-1; a weak D match, TRBD1 (5 bases). Germline V gene sequence: CDR1 DFQATT, CDR2 SNEGSKA (reference sequence). Trimming cost V 6 bases and J 2 bases, with 13 bases left between them. CDR3 length equals 13 residues. CDR3 nucleotides: TGCAGTGCGGGGGGGGTCAGTAACACTGAAGCTTTCTTT. This translates into CSAGGVSNTEAFF.

This clonotype appeared many times. The chain has TRBV20-1 and TRBJ2-7; D call uncertain. V was shortened by 4 bases and J by 4 bases, with 17 bases between the two germline ends. This CDR3 is 14 amino acids long. Germline V lookup: CDR1 DFQATT, CDR2 SNEGSKA (reference sequence). CDR3 DNA: TGCAGTGCTACCGGCCTCGGTCCCCCATACGAGCAGTACTTC. It specifies CSATGLGPPYEQYF.

This clonotype was counted many times. The gene calls are TRBV2 and TRBJ2-1; D perhaps matches TRBD2 (5 bases). CDR1 SNHLY and CDR2 FYNNEI come from the germline V gene. V was cut by 6 bases and J by 5 bases, with 8 bases left in between. This CDR3 region has 12 residues. The CDR3 reads CASRGDHNEQFF. As DNA, the CDR3 is TGTGCCAGCAGGGGAGACCACAATGAGCAGTTCTTC.

The rearrangement links TRBV6-1 to TRBJ1-2; 7 nucleotides align to TRBD1. The CDR3 totals 13 residues. V shed 6 bases, J shed 4 bases, and the junction held 5 bases outside the gene matches. Germline CDR1 is MNHNS and CDR2 is SASEGT. CDR3 residues: CASSTGAGYGYTF. CDR3 bases: TGTGCCAGCAGCACAGGGGCGGGCTATGGCTACACCTTC.

This clonotype was observed a few times. The gene calls are TRBV11-2 and TRBJ2-7, with 7 bases fitting TRBD1. The CDR3 is made up of 13 amino acids. Germline trimming cut 7 bases from V and 8 bases from J; bases unmatched to any gene: 11. CDR1 and CDR2 from the germline V gene are SGHAT and FQNNGV. CDR3 protein: CASTLDRERKQYF. In nucleotides, the CDR3 is TGTGCCAGCACTCTCGACAGGGAGAGGAAGCAGTACTTC.

The rearrangement links TRBV23-1 to TRBJ2-1; 7 bases align to TRBD2. TRBV23-1 is an ORF, with its function uncertain. V lost 4 bases to trimming and J lost 2 bases; unmatched junction nucleotides: 5. CDR3 length: 15 amino acids. DNA of the CDR3: TGCGCCAGCAGTCTTAGGGGACTAACCTACAATGAGCAGTTCTTC. Its translation: CASSLRGLTYNEQFF.

This chain connects TRBV7-3 to TRBJ2-2, with D possibly TRBD1 on 5 matching bases. V lost 5 bases to trimming and J lost 9 bases, with 16 bases between them. The length of the CDR3 is 14 residues. CDR1 is SGHTA and CDR2 is FQGTGA in the germline V gene. The CDR3: CASSPRVKSRELFF. CDR3 DNA sequence: TGTGCCAGCAGCCCCAGGGTAAAATCCCGGGAGCTGTTTTTT.

This chain uses TRBV7-9 with TRBJ2-2; D gene unclear. Trimming took off 3 bases at V and 7 bases at J, with 9 bases between the two ends. This CDR3 has 13 residues. In germline, CDR1 is SEHNR, CDR2 FQNEAQ (reference sequence). CDR3 residues: CASSFGPSGELFF. DNA of the CDR3: TGTGCCAGCAGCTTCGGTCCCAGCGGGGAGCTGTTTTTT.

This clonotype was recorded at least ten times. This chain links TRBV3-1 with TRBJ1-2; TRBD1 matches at 10 bases. Per the germline V gene, CDR1 is LGHDT and CDR2 is YNNKEL (reference sequence). J lost 2 bases, V lost 8 bases, and 11 bases had no gene match. CDR3 length: 16 amino acids. DNA for the CDR3: TGTGCCAGCGCATCATCGGGACAGGGGCCAAACTATGGCTACACCTTC. Translating gives CASASSGQGPNYGYTF.

This chain links TRBV28 with TRBJ1-1; TRBD1 is a possible D gene (6 bases). This CDR3 has 15 amino acids. Germline CDR1 MDHEN, CDR2 SYDVKM. V dropped 1 base and J dropped 0 bases, with 9 bases sitting between them. CDR3 protein: CASSLSRGLNTEAFF. The CDR3 nucleotides read TGTGCCAGCAGTTTATCACGGGGGCTGAACACTGAAGCTTTCTTT.